This TCR beta chain stems from a study of CD8 T cells in Susac syndrome. Looked up from germline, CDR1 is MDHEN and CDR2 is SYDVKM. This CDR3 is 15 amino acids long. Trimming cost V 2 bases and J 9 bases, with 17 bases left between them. Random hexamers served to reverse transcribe roughly 0.45 to 1 ug RNA. With immunoSEQ multiplex PCR, TCR beta CDR3 was amplified across 54 Vbeta and 13 Jbeta. TCRdb ran MiXCR on the immunoSEQ multiplex PCR reads and lists one entry per CDR3 protein. The sample yields about 150,000 distinct CDR3 sequences, 85% to 95% seen once. A remark on this clonotype: Its antigen is still unknown.

The study used treatment-naive patients who had stable or active relapsing-remitting disease as multiple sclerosis controls. Through negative isolation, CD4+ and CD8+ T cells were obtained, while TEMRA cells were enriched using FACS. Whole-study results and caveats: The study recognized that its TCR sequencing and HLA analysis covered a relatively small number of individuals.

The chain recombines TRBV28 with TRBJ1-5, with D perhaps matching TRBD1 (5 bases). What was sequenced was CD4+ T cells from PBMCs. This clonotype was sampled from a human donor with multiple sclerosis. CDR3 sequence (DNA): TGTGCCAGCAGTTTAGTACAGGCCACACCCAGGCCCCAGCATTTT. Protein product: CASSLVQATPRPQHF.